The present T cell receptor (beta chain) was sequenced within a study of blood T cell repertoires in COVID-19. The CDR3 loop spans 14 amino acids. Germline V gene data show CDR1 as MNHEY and CDR2 as SVGAGI. V lost 6 bases and J lost 9; bases outside the gene matches: 7. This table comes from immunoSEQ multiplex PCR, and its TCRdb copy is limited to in-frame clones, with some not included. The repertoire holds some 330,000 clones, with about 87% as singletons. Cohorts were assigned according to the clinical history that participants reported. All recovered Cohort 3 donors got two negative PCRs, got clearance, or saw symptom resolution.

The rearrangement links TRBV6-5 to TRBJ1-6; 8 nucleotides align to TRBD1. The receptor was isolated from a man in his thirties or forties who had recovered from COVID-19. Sequenced material: PBMCs or T cells enriched from blood (not recorded which). CDR3 loop: CASRSGTGVSPLHF. Here the CDR3 DNA reads TGTGCCAGCAGGTCCGGGACAGGTGTTTCACCCCTCCACTTT.